The rows below give T cell receptor beta chains drawn from one sample of a study of regulatory T cells in long-lasting Graves disease. TCRdb reprocessed the multiplex PCR reads via MiXCR and lists one record per CDR3 protein. This sample has about 660,000 distinct CDR3 sequences, with about 30% found just once. Sequencing used peripheral blood mononuclear cells (PBMCs), obtained when the disease was refractory, from a patient treated with antithyroid drugs. These receptors were obtained from a female donor with Graves disease. The CDR3 runs from the conserved cysteine through the conserved F or W. D genes are given only for firm matches. Clone size is shown for a subset of rows, as once, few, many or a class of expanded clone.

>TRBD1|15|TRBJ2-7|-|TRBV11-2
CASSLGGQGDYKQYF
TGTGCCAGCAGCTTAGGGGGACAGGGGGACTACAAGCAGTACTTC
>TRBD2|18|TRBJ2-7|-|TRBV7-2
CAGSFEPPSLAGAYEQYF
TGTGCCGGCAGCTTTGAACCCCCTAGTCTTGCGGGAGCCTACGAGCAGTACTTC
>-|16|TRBJ1-5|many|TRBV28
CASSSFSWLGNQPQHF
TGTGCCAGCAGTTCCTTCTCGTGGCTTGGCAATCAGCCCCAGCATTTT
>-|15|TRBJ1-1|-|TRBV6-1
CASSTQGRANTEAFF
TGTGCCAGCAGCACCCAGGGGCGGGCGAACACTGAAGCTTTCTTT
>-|13|TRBJ1-5|many|TRBV24-1
CATSRWDGQPQHF
TGTGCCACCAGTCGGTGGGACGGTCAGCCCCAGCATTTT
>-|16|TRBJ1-1|many|TRBV28
CASSFSLGFQTTEAFF
TGTGCCAGCAGTTTTAGTCTTGGTTTTCAAACCACTGAAGCTTTCTTT
>-|11|TRBJ1-1|-|TRBV2
CASKDGGRAFF
TGTGCCAGCAAAGACGGAGGCAGAGCTTTCTTT
>TRBD1|15|TRBJ2-4|-|TRBV6-1
CASSEAPTGVNIQYF
TGTGCCAGCAGTGAAGCGCCCACAGGGGTGAACATTCAGTACTTC
>-|14|TRBJ1-3|few|TRBV10-2
CASSDKVSGNTIYF
TGCGCCAGCAGTGATAAGGTCTCTGGAAACACCATATATTTT
>-|13|TRBJ1-4|few|TRBV6-1
CATDDTYGGKLFF
TGTGCCACCGACGACACCTACGGAGGTAAACTGTTTTTT
>TRBD1|13|TRBJ2-5|-|TRBV27
CASRPTGTETQYF
TGTGCCAGCAGGCCGACAGGGACAGAGACCCAGTACTTC
>-|13|TRBJ1-2|-|TRBV9
CASSQDWTGGYTF
TGTGCCAGCAGCCAAGATTGGACGGGGGGCTACACCTTC
>-|15|TRBJ1-1|-|TRBV5-5
CASSKLQGTNTEAFF
TGCGCCAGCAGCAAACTACAGGGCACGAACACTGAAGCTTTCTTT
>-|16|TRBJ2-1|-|TRBV25-1
CASSELRGMAYNEQFF
TGTGCCAGCAGTGAATTAAGGGGGATGGCTTACAATGAGCAGTTCTTC
>TRBD1|14|TRBJ1-1|-|TRBV30
CALPGQKLNTEAFF
TGTGCCTTACCGGGACAGAAATTGAACACTGAAGCTTTCTTT
>TRBD1|16|TRBJ1-5|-|TRBV7-9
CASSLALTGFNQPQHF
TGTGCCAGCAGCTTAGCGCTGACAGGGTTCAATCAGCCCCAGCATTTT
>-|15|TRBJ1-2|-|TRBV28
CASSPIDRFSYGYTF
TGTGCCAGCAGTCCAATAGACAGGTTTTCCTATGGCTACACCTTC
>-|15|TRBJ2-7|-|TRBV2
CASSLEIRLGSEQYF
TGTGCCAGCAGCTTGGAGATCCGCCTGGGAAGCGAGCAGTACTTC
>-|14|TRBJ1-1|few|TRBV7-8
CASSLGPGHTEAFF
TGTGCCAGCAGCTTAGGTCCGGGCCACACTGAAGCTTTCTTT
>-|14|TRBJ1-1|many|TRBV12-3/TRBV12-4
CASSQQGNRAEAFF
TGTGCCAGCAGTCAACAGGGAAATAGGGCTGAAGCTTTCTTT
>-|15|TRBJ2-7|-|TRBV5-1
CASSLAGQALYEQYF
TGCGCCAGCAGCTTGGCAGGGCAGGCCCTCTACGAGCAGTACTTC
>-|13|TRBJ1-2|few|TRBV6-1
CASSEIWDYGYTF
TGTGCCAGCAGTGAAATTTGGGATTATGGCTACACCTTC
>-|17|TRBJ1-3|-|TRBV5-4
CASSLAPGSSSGNTIYF
TGTGCCAGCAGCTTGGCCCCAGGATCGAGCTCTGGAAACACCATATATTTT
>-|16|TRBJ2-6|-|TRBV9
CASSVDLTSGANVLTF
TGTGCCAGCAGCGTAGATTTAACCTCTGGGGCCAACGTCCTGACTTTC
>TRBD1|14|TRBJ2-5|once|TRBV20-1
CSAGGQGREETQYF
TGCAGTGCAGGGGGACAGGGGCGTGAGGAGACCCAGTACTTC
>-|16|TRBJ2-1|-|TRBV2
CASSGVGQQVGNEQFF
TGTGCCAGCAGTGGAGTAGGACAGCAAGTCGGCAATGAGCAGTTCTTC
>-|14|TRBJ1-1|few|TRBV12-5
CASGKDTLNTEAFF
TGTGCTAGTGGCAAGGACACCCTGAACACTGAAGCTTTCTTT
>-|15|TRBJ2-2|-|TRBV20-1
CSARRDIANTGELFF
TGCAGTGCTAGAAGAGATATCGCGAACACCGGGGAGCTGTTTTTT
>TRBD2|18|TRBJ2-5|-|TRBV19
CASSQGRGVAGGEETQYF
TGTGCCAGTAGTCAAGGAAGAGGAGTAGCGGGAGGGGAAGAGACCCAGTACTTC
>-|13|TRBJ1-2|few|TRBV5-1
CASSVGDGHGYTF
TGCGCCAGCAGCGTCGGAGATGGGCATGGCTACACCTTC
>TRBD1|12|TRBJ2-7|few|TRBV12-5
CASVDRVGEQYF
TGTGCTAGTGTGGACAGGGTCGGCGAGCAGTACTTC
>TRBD1|14|TRBJ2-7|-|TRBV19
CASRGQGLSYEQYF
TGTGCCAGTAGGGGACAGGGGCTCTCCTACGAGCAGTACTTC
>-|14|TRBJ1-6|-|TRBV5-1
CASSSGSYNSPLHF
TGCGCCAGCAGTTCCGGGAGCTATAATTCACCCCTCCACTTT
>-|16|TRBJ1-5|few|TRBV28
CASSIGWAIGNQPQHF
TGTGCCAGCAGCATAGGCTGGGCAATAGGCAATCAGCCCCAGCATTTT
>TRBD2|16|TRBJ2-7|-|TRBV18
CASSPLDPSGRDEQYF
TGTGCCAGCTCACCTCTGGATCCTAGCGGGAGGGACGAGCAGTACTTC
>-|12|TRBJ1-2|-|TRBV27
CASSLDGFGYTF
TGTGCCAGCAGTTTAGATGGATTTGGCTACACCTTC
>-|15|TRBJ1-1|many|TRBV12-3/TRBV12-4
CASSLKFQVNTEAFF
TGTGCCAGCAGTTTAAAGTTCCAGGTAAACACTGAAGCTTTCTTT
>-|14|TRBJ1-1|once|TRBV30
CAWSVLRATTEAFF
TGTGCCTGGAGTGTACTCCGGGCTACCACTGAAGCTTTCTTT
>-|12|TRBJ2-7|-|TRBV12-3/TRBV12-4
CASGSISYEQYF
TGTGCCAGCGGTTCCATTTCCTACGAGCAGTACTTC
>-|15|TRBJ1-5|-|TRBV28
CASSLLGGSNQSQHF
TGTGCCAGCAGTTTACTAGGGGGGAGCAATCAGTCCCAGCATTTT
>-|15|TRBJ2-7|-|TRBV6-2/TRBV6-3
CATSLGWGDPYEQYF
TGTGCCACCAGCCTTGGGTGGGGGGACCCTTACGAGCAGTACTTC
>TRBD2|19|TRBJ2-5|-|TRBV7-2
CASSLVESGIKGHQETQYF
TGCGCCAGCAGCTTGGTGGAAAGCGGGATTAAGGGGCACCAAGAGACCCAGTACTTC
>-|13|TRBJ1-4|few|TRBV7-9
CASSWQGHEKLFF
TGTGCCAGCAGCTGGCAGGGACACGAAAAACTGTTTTTT
>-|15|TRBJ2-5|once|TRBV5-1
CASSLMGQPQETQYF
TGCGCCAGCAGCTTGATGGGCCAGCCCCAAGAGACCCAGTACTTC
>-|16|TRBJ2-5|-|TRBV7-9
CASSLAPGETQETQYF
TGTGCCAGCAGCTTAGCGCCTGGGGAAACTCAAGAGACCCAGTACTTC
>-|12|TRBJ1-2|few|TRBV20-1
CSAPQGNYGYTF
TGCAGTGCTCCACAGGGAAACTATGGCTACACCTTC
>-|12|TRBJ1-6|-|TRBV6-9
CASSFVNSPLHF
TGTGCCAGCAGTTTCGTGAATTCACCCCTCCACTTT
>-|11|TRBJ2-2|many|TRBV11-2
CASRVAGELFF
TGTGCCAGCAGGGTTGCCGGGGAGCTGTTTTTT
>-|13|TRBJ2-7|few|TRBV6-1
CASRQSASYEQYF
TGTGCCAGCAGACAGAGCGCATCCTACGAGCAGTACTTC
>TRBD1|14|TRBJ1-2|many|TRBV11-2
CASSLANRGSGYTF
TGTGCCAGCAGCTTAGCTAACAGGGGCTCTGGCTACACCTTC
>TRBD1|14|TRBJ1-6|-|TRBV12-5
CASGLTGGNSPLHF
TGTGCTAGTGGCCTTACAGGGGGCAATTCACCCCTCCACTTT
>TRBD1|15|TRBJ2-7|-|TRBV5-6
CASSYMDRDSYEQYF
TGTGCCAGCAGCTATATGGACAGGGACTCCTACGAGCAGTACTTC
>TRBD1|16|TRBJ1-5|-|TRBV28
CASSLPGQVANQPQHF
TGTGCCAGCAGTTTACCGGGACAGGTTGCCAATCAGCCCCAGCATTTT
>-|11|TRBJ1-2|few|TRBV10-3
CAISEEGSYTF
TGTGCCATCAGTGAGGAGGGTAGCTACACCTTC
>-|13|TRBJ2-7|few|TRBV12-3/TRBV12-4
CASSLVASAEQYF
TGTGCCAGCAGTTTAGTGGCTAGCGCCGAGCAGTACTTC